Here is one TCR beta chain with its context. The clone's antigen remains unknown. The sample holds no much larger clone one base away, and base qualities are not on file. This sample is part of a study of cytomegalovirus exposure and HLA in healthy donors (dated by TCRdb to 2016 to 2017). Regarding the research as a whole: In an earlier analysis of approximately 640 of the donors, 250 to 300 Gb of sequence data and just under 120 million unique TCR beta sequences from roughly 200 million T cells were reported. An early release covering around 630 HLA-typed donors comprised about 310 gigabases of sequencing data and around 85 million unique TCR sequences. Of the approximately 370 genotyped donors, 80% to 90% were placed in the genetic ancestry cluster associated with self-reported Caucasian donors. The study aimed to test whether cataloging public T cell receptors could reveal signatures of past pathogen exposure. The study profiled the T cell repertoires of 666 subjects by immunosequencing and related them to cytomegalovirus serostatus. Besides the first cohort of more than 650 subjects, a separate validation cohort made up of about 120 different subjects was used. To predict cytomegalovirus infection status, the study brought together high-throughput TCR immunosequencing, statistical association of individual TCRs with disease status, and machine learning. A later analysis re-examined previously published TCR beta repertoires from 500 to 700 donors and added high-resolution HLA genotyping to investigate patterns of TCR occurrence. Rather than drawing on any new phenotypic data, the later analysis identified candidate immune exposures from TCR beta sequences and the way those sequences occurred across donors. In an earlier analysis of a few hundred of the donors, high-throughput TCR beta sequencing was used to judge whether each TCR beta V gene segment behaved as functional or pseudogenic. Donor age, sex, ethnicity and CMV serostatus were compiled together with the repertoire data. In a later genetic analysis, genome-wide SNP genotypes for about three fifths of the roughly 670 donors were used, and that subset was treated as a discovery cohort. Every repertoire in the discovery cohort had been generated on one and the same sequencing platform. Both class I and class II loci were covered by HLA typing, at four-digit resolution. The number of donors typed differed by locus, with 629-630 for A, B, C, DRB1 and DQB1, around 560 for DQA1, some 570 for DPA1, and some 440 for DPB1. Because of strong linkage in the cohort, four or five DR-DQ haplotypes were treated as single units for association and clustering. Among several hundred genotyped donors of the cohort, an average of around 250,000 unique TCR beta nucleotide sequences was sequenced per donor, of which roughly 17% were non-productive. The paper's findings and limits, for the study overall: The cohort was sequenced for TCR beta chains only, and without alpha or paired-chain data the features that could be detected were limited. A cluster of highly shared sequence variants was judged likely to represent a technical artifact of the sequencing pipeline. Because the 87-base-pair reads could not distinguish some IMGT-functional V segments, including TRBV6-2 and TRBV6-3, those segments were excluded. The only immune exposure information available for the cohort was CMV serostatus. A few of the identified cytomegalovirus-associated TCR beta chains were confirmed in vitro to be specific for cytomegalovirus antigens. Most CMV-associated TCR beta chains appeared to be HLA-restricted in a later analysis, and the HLA associations seemed to be driven largely by CMV exposure. Correlated functional status among segregating V segments might be attributable to linkage disequilibrium, but an unknown experimental factor could not be ruled out. A further reported finding was that TCR beta sequences accurately predicted the HLA-A and HLA-B alleles for most subjects in the first cohort. Compared with the roughly 670-donor mean, donors in an Asian-associated ancestry cluster had fewer N-insertions in productive TCRs, according to a later genetic analysis. An earlier analysis of approximately 570 of the donors showed that most TCR beta V segments appeared in productive rearrangements either about 90% or about 30% of the time, which broadly matched IMGT annotations. Presence/absence analyses assumed roughly uniform sequencing depth across donors, an assumption that may not hold. A later analysis associated about 17,000 TCR beta sequences with specific HLA alleles at a false discovery rate of 0.05. Because HLA typing was missing for some donors at each locus, association tests included only the typed subset. When HLA alleles, especially DR and DQ, strongly co-occurred, attributing TCR associations to individual alleles was difficult. A total of around 150 TCR beta chains were listed by the study as associated with cytomegalovirus. While some public TCRs were present in many individuals, most TCR sequences turned up only very rarely across donors. The classifier was reported to diagnose cytomegalovirus status with high specificity and sensitivity in both the original cohort and the validation cohort. In a later analysis, HLA-associated TCR beta chains showed more clonal expansion and lower generation probabilities than non-associated chains that were equally common. The earlier analysis of approximately 590 of the donors excluded about 16 rarely observed V segments, including chromosome 9 orphons, because counts were too low. An association between a missense DCLRE1C variant and V-gene and J-gene trimming of TCR beta chains was found in a later genetic analysis and replicated in an independent cohort. According to a later analysis, parvovirus B19, influenza, CMV and Epstein-Barr virus appeared linked to several top co-occurrence clusters. The authors suggested that the approach could potentially be extended to other disease states and immunological phenotypes. According to a later analysis, TCR association rates differed among HLA loci, with DRB1 alleles showing the most associated TCRs and HLA-C alleles showing the fewest.

The CDR3 goes from the cysteine to the phenylalanine over 13 residues. Only the CDR3 part of the read is kept: 39 bases, read in frame from the first base. The junction carries 5 bases between V and J, which are trimmed by 2 bases and 4 bases respectively. Via the germline V gene, CDR1 is MGHDK and CDR2 SYGVNS. The cohort consisted of 650 to 700 healthy bone marrow donors. At the time of sampling, every cohort member was nominally healthy, though immune exposures that went unrecorded were likely present. The donor was CMV seropositive and was included in the group of 250 to 350 seropositive cohort members. A peripheral blood sample was collected from each donor, and TCR beta sequencing was performed on peripheral blood mononuclear cells. The Qiagen DNeasy Blood Extraction Kit was used to extract genomic DNA from the blood cell samples. Library preparation used the immunoSEQ multiplex PCR assay. For the multiplex PCR, a mixture combining 60 forward primers for TCR Vbeta segments and 13 reverse primers for TCR Jbeta segments was used. A multiplex PCR assay on genomic DNA amplified the CDR3 region of rearranged TCR beta genes. Amplified TCR beta libraries were sequenced as 87-base-pair reads on the Illumina HiSeq System. From the authors' description of their analysis: In a later analysis, 77 million or so unique TCR beta chains were counted across the roughly 670 repertoires, and roughly 11 million of these chains were shared by at least two donors. To remove PCR and sequencing errors, raw reads were error-corrected and collapsed into unique sequences using a nearest-neighbor algorithm that merged closely related sequences. Alignment of CDR3 sequences to IMGT reference sequences was used to assign V, D and J gene segments. For a sequence to be retained, a match of at least six nucleotides was required to both a V gene segment and a J gene segment. Rearrangements were called productive when the CDR3 lacked stop codons and stayed in frame with V and J; all others were non-productive. Following IMGT convention, CDR3 was defined as the stretch from the second conserved V-encoded cysteine to the conserved J-encoded phenylalanine. The earlier analysis of about 560 of the donors excluded any sequence lacking an unambiguous match to a single V gene segment. In an earlier analysis of several hundred of the donors, a V segment was called functional when productive rearrangements were above 56.7%, and segregating when the standard deviation between donors exceeded 5%. A statistical classification framework was built to diagnose cytomegalovirus status from the catalog of TCR beta chain sequences. In a later analysis, TCR nucleotide sequences were compared against IMGT/GENE-DB human TR gene sequences so that V and J genes could be assigned. A later analysis assigned CDR3 sequences and most-parsimonious VDJ recombination scenarios with the TCRdist pipeline. In a later analysis, each TCR beta chain was defined by its CDR3 amino acid sequence together with its V-gene family, and reads lacking a unique V-gene family were excluded. As a way to deal with suspected cross-contamination and a sequencing artifact, a later analysis dropped nearly 600 nucleotide sequences that were highly shared and had low generation probability. For each public chain, a later analysis derived a clonal expansion index from normalized ranks of inferred template counts within each repertoire. A later analysis computed generation probabilities with a VDJ recombination model fitted to out-of-frame rearrangements, and checked the results against IGoR. Hypergeometric tests were used in a later analysis to score TCR-TCR, TCR-HLA and TCR-CMV co-occurrence, with a repertoire-size bias correction applied to the TCR pairs. A later analysis estimated false discovery rates by permuting HLA or CMV assignments 20 times. In a later analysis, co-occurring TCRs were grouped using DBSCAN, with TCRdist sequence similarity added in when clustering inside HLA-allele-positive subsets. Co-occurrence clustering excluded repertoires with fewer than 30,000 or more than 120,000 public chains, plus five with anomalous nucleotide sharing. TCRdb obtained this table from immuneACCESS and retained in-frame rearrangements with V and J assigned. These tables miss some clones; where compared with another copy, unresolved V genes account for less than half of the shortfall, and the remainder is unexplained. From that table come the V and J calls and clone size; the DNA was used to work out D and trimming. The sample has roughly 100,000 clones on record, just under 85% of them singletons. The ten most abundant clones make up 5.5% to 6.5% of the sample.

The sequencing input was PBMCs. This TCR derives from a woman aged 18-30 years in good health and CMV-seropositive. The chain is encoded by TRBV25-1 joined to TRBJ1-4; the D gene lacks a confident call. The DNA is TGTGCCAGCAGTGAACAGATTAATGAAAAACTGTTTTTT. Its translation is CASSEQINEKLFF.